These 9 T cell receptor beta chains came from one sample sequenced in a study of CD8+ T cells in alopecia areata. Treatment of the sample: oral pan-JAK inhibitor, 5-10 mg twice daily. RNA was extracted and reverse transcribed into cDNA as the sequencing template. The data were produced by immunoSEQ multiplex PCR, yet TCRdb's version contains in-frame clones alone and is incomplete. The sample shows roughly 100,000 clones, around 60% of them seen only once. The starting material was CD8+ T cells sorted from blood, obtained at roughly week 55, from a patient treated with tofacitinib. These receptors originate from a human donor with alopecia areata.

This clone was recorded once. The chain employs TRBV27 and TRBJ1-2; TRBD1 might be the D (6 bases). Germline values: CDR1 MNHEY, CDR2 SMNVEV (reference sequence). Between the trimmed V and J ends, which lost 3 bases and 8 bases, there was a span of 13 bases. The CDR3 sequence is 13 residues long. CDR3 coding DNA: TGTGCCAGCAGTTTTTCCAGGGGCCAAGGCTACACCTTC. It encodes CASSFSRGQGYTF.

This clone came up a few times. The chain couples TRBV14 to TRBJ2-3; no reliable D call. Trimming took off 1 base at V and 1 base at J, with 6 bases between the two ends. Germline V CDR1 and CDR2: SGHDN, FVKESK. There are 14 residues in the CDR3. The CDR3 bases are TGTGCCAGCAGCCAAGCGTCAGGCACAGATACGCAGTATTTT. This translates into CASSQASGTDTQYF.

In nucleotides, the CDR3 is TGTGCCAGTAGTCCGTACCCAATGGACGGCAATCAGCCCCAGCATTTT. Translating it yields CASSPYPMDGNQPQHF. The J gene is TRBJ1-5, the V gene TRBV19; D unresolved. The CDR3 is made up of 16 amino acids. The germline V gene encodes CDR1 LNHDA and CDR2 SQIVND (reference sequence). V shed 5 bases and J shed 2 bases, with 16 bases lying between them.

The J gene is TRBJ2-5, the V gene TRBV30, with 8 positions matching TRBD2. The V segment lost 1 base and the J segment 3 bases; nucleotides outside the gene matches: 16. The V gene's germline CDR1 is GTSNPN and CDR2 SVGIG (reference sequence). The CDR3 totals 18 residues. The CDR3 nucleotides are TGTGCCTGGAGTGCCTCGGGGGGGGCCATGGTCTTAAAAGAGACCCAGTACTTC. This codes for CAWSASGGAMVLKETQYF.

This chain links TRBV11-2 with TRBJ2-4; possible D gene TRBD2, 5 bases. Germline CDR1 SGHAT, CDR2 FQNNGV. Trimming shortened V by 5 bases and J by 3 bases, and 14 bases separated the two germline ends. The length of the CDR3 is 15 residues. CDR3 DNA sequence: TGTGCCAGCAGCCTAACTAGGCCCTACAAAAACATTCAGTACTTC. This codes for CASSLTRPYKNIQYF. The whole variable domain, filled in from reference TRBV11-2 and TRBJ2-4, reads EAGVAQSPRYKIIEKRQSVAFWCNPISGHATLYWYQQILGQGPKLLIQFQNNGVVDDSQLPKDRFSAERLKGVDSTLKIQPAKLEDSAVYLCASSLTRPYKNIQYFGAGTRLSVL.

Regarding this clone: The junction differs from germline at one of its ends, possibly a read error. This chain uses TRBV30 with TRBJ2-1; no reliable D call. The germline V gene encodes CDR1 GTSNPN and CDR2 SVGIG (reference sequence). This CDR3 has 13 residues. The CDR3 nucleotides read TGTGCCTGGAGCCTAGGGTCCTTCAATGAGCAGTTCTTC. Translation gives CAWSLGSFNEQFF.

The CDR3 DNA sequence: TGCGCCAGCAGCTTGGCCGGACAGCTGGGAGAGCAGTTCTTC. Its protein product is CASSLAGQLGEQFF. The chain links TRBV5-1 to TRBJ2-1; a possible D gene is TRBD1 (6 bases). In germline, CDR1 is SGHRS, CDR2 YFSETQ. Trimming shortened V by 0 bases and J by 10 bases, and 14 bases separated the two germline ends. The CDR3 is made up of 14 amino acids. Supplemented by reference TRBV5-1 and TRBJ2-1, the full variable domain reads KAGVTQTPRYLIKTRGQQVTLSCSPISGHRSVSWYQQTPGQGLQFLFEYFSETQRNKGNFPGRFSGRQFSNSRSEMNVSTLELGDSALYLCASSLAGQLGEQFFGPGTRLTVL.

V is TRBV5-6 and J is TRBJ2-4; 9 positions agree with TRBD2. Germline CDR1 SGHDT, CDR2 YYEEEE. The length of the CDR3 is 15 residues. The J segment lost 5 bases and the V segment lost 0 bases, leaving 3 bases of the junction unmatched. The CDR3 is CASSLEASGENIQYF. CDR3 coding DNA: TGTGCCAGCAGCTTGGAGGCTAGCGGGGAAAACATTCAGTACTTC. Filled out from reference TRBV5-6 and TRBJ2-4, the complete variable domain reads DAGVTQSPTHLIKTRGQQVTLRCSPKSGHDTVSWYQQALGQGPQFIFQYYEEEERQRGNFPDRFSGHQFPNYSSELNVNALLLGDSALYLCASSLEASGENIQYFGAGTRLSVL.

The chain carries TRBV11-2 and TRBJ2-6; D is unresolved. This CDR3 is built from 17 residues. Per the germline V gene, CDR1 is SGHAT and CDR2 is FQNNGV. V lost 1 base to trimming and J lost 0 bases, with 10 bases between them. CDR3 protein: CASSLVQSNSGANVLTF. DNA for the CDR3: TGTGCCAGCAGCTTAGTACAGTCAAACTCTGGGGCCAACGTCCTGACTTTC.